This TCR beta chain originates from a study of T cells in Graves' hyperthyroidism and ophthalmopathy. There are many counts of this clonotype. Deletions cut 0 bases from V and 9 bases from J, with 10 bases between. The germline V gene has CDR1 SGHDT and CDR2 YYEEEE. The CDR3 contains 14 residues. RNA transcripts served as the template for amplifying TCR beta CDR3 regions. The HTBI primer set served for first-round RT-PCR of the TCR CDR3. TCRdb ran MiXCR on the multiplex PCR reads and lists one entry per CDR3 protein. The repertoire includes 530,000 or so distinct CDR3 sequences, around 45% of them detected once, and around 7.7% sits in the top ten.

This receptor was obtained from a woman between 18 and 29 years old with Graves' hyperthyroidism. Material for sequencing was peripheral blood or thyroid tissue (not recorded which). This chain uses TRBV5-6 with TRBJ1-6, with TRBD1 as a possible D gene (5 bases). CDR3 loop: CASSLVAGSSPLHF. The DNA for the CDR3 is TGTGCCAGCAGCTTGGTGGCAGGGAGTTCACCCCTCCACTTT.